Listed below are T cell receptor beta chains from one sample, sequenced in a study of blood T cells in healthy people across ages. MiXCR, run by TCRdb on the 5' RACE reads, gives a single entry per CDR3 protein. This table has roughly 1.5 million distinct CDR3 sequences, roughly two fifths appearing once. Sequencing used blood. All receptors come from a woman in her late teens or twenties in good health. Each CDR3 is given with its conserved first and last residue. A D gene is named only where the DNA matches it firmly. Only part of the rows carry a size: once, few, many, or a class if the clone is expanded.

cdr3_aa	cdr3_nt	v_call	clone_size	j_call	d_call
CSVEQGDTQYF	TGCAGTGTAGAGCAGGGGGATACGCAGTATTTT	TRBV20-1	NA	TRBJ2-3	NA
CASSGYTSSYNEQFF	TGTGCCAGCAGCGGATACACGAGCTCCTACAATGAGCAGTTCTTC	TRBV9	few	TRBJ2-1	NA
CASSPPGSGTYNEQFF	TGTGCCAGCTCACCCCCCGGTAGCGGGACCTACAATGAGCAGTTCTTC	TRBV18	few	TRBJ2-1	TRBD2
CASSSTGGTYEQYF	TGTGCCAGCAGCTCGACAGGGGGGACTTACGAGCAGTACTTC	TRBV5-6	few	TRBJ2-7	TRBD1
CASSSLPLAKNIQYF	TGTGCCAGCAGTTCTCTCCCGTTAGCCAAAAACATTCAGTACTTC	TRBV28	few	TRBJ2-4	NA
CASSQGPGVQPQHF	TGCGCCAGCAGCCAAGGTCCGGGGGTTCAGCCCCAGCATTTT	TRBV4-1	once	TRBJ1-5	NA
CASSLSAPEETQYF	TGTGCCAGCAGCTTGTCGGCCCCTGAGGAGACCCAGTACTTC	TRBV5-5	few	TRBJ2-5	NA
CASSLGTSRYNEQFF	TGTGCCAGCAGCCTAGGGACTAGCAGATACAATGAGCAGTTCTTC	TRBV12-3/TRBV12-4	many	TRBJ2-1	TRBD2
CASSWGLGPHYGYTF	TGTGCCAGCAGCTGGGGCTTAGGGCCCCACTATGGCTACACCTTC	TRBV7-9	many	TRBJ1-2	NA
CSARDRVTGGYEQYF	TGCAGTGCTAGAGATCGGGTGACAGGGGGCTACGAGCAGTACTTC	TRBV20-1	NA	TRBJ2-7	TRBD1
CASSIDSRQGWEPQHF	TGTGCCAGTAGTATAGACAGCCGACAGGGCTGGGAGCCCCAGCATTTT	TRBV19	few	TRBJ1-5	TRBD1
CASSLHDFNRGNQPQHF	TGTGCCAGCAGCTTACACGACTTTAACCGGGGCAATCAGCCCCAGCATTTT	TRBV7-9	NA	TRBJ1-5	NA
CASSGEGHNEQFF	TGTGCCAGCAGCGGAGAAGGGCACAATGAGCAGTTCTTC	TRBV2	NA	TRBJ2-1	NA
CASSPELRRGYGYTF	TGTGCCAGCTCACCAGAGCTCCGGAGAGGCTATGGCTACACCTTC	TRBV18	NA	TRBJ1-2	NA
CSVEEDWRGETQYF	TGCAGCGTTGAAGAAGACTGGCGAGGGGAGACCCAGTACTTC	TRBV29-1	NA	TRBJ2-5	NA
CASSLGGGREQFF	TGTGCCAGCAGCTTAGGGGGCGGGAGGGAGCAGTTCTTC	TRBV7-3	NA	TRBJ2-1	TRBD2
CATSRDLEQPQHF	TGTGCCACCAGCCGAGACCTGGAACAGCCCCAGCATTTT	TRBV15	NA	TRBJ1-5	NA
CASRWTDTDTQYF	TGTGCCAGCAGATGGACGGACACAGATACGCAGTATTTT	TRBV6-5	NA	TRBJ2-3	NA
CASSLGPLNEQYF	TGTGCTAGCAGCCTGGGACCTCTCAATGAGCAGTACTTC	TRBV12-3/TRBV12-4	NA	TRBJ2-7	NA
CASSLLAGGKETQYF	TGTGCCAGCAGTTTACTAGCGGGGGGAAAAGAGACCCAGTACTTC	TRBV27	NA	TRBJ2-5	TRBD2
CASSPSRDRATFLDYGYTF	TGTGCCAGCAGTCCTTCCCGGGACAGGGCAACGTTCTTGGACTATGGCTACACCTTC	TRBV12-3/TRBV12-4	few	TRBJ1-2	TRBD1
CASSPLKGVNGYTF	TGTGCCAGCTCACCACTAAAAGGAGTTAACGGCTACACCTTC	TRBV18	NA	TRBJ1-2	NA
CASSGSGTGVNEQFF	TGCGCCAGCAGCGGATCCGGGACAGGAGTAAATGAGCAGTTCTTC	TRBV5-1	few	TRBJ2-1	TRBD1
CASSARDLAYEQYF	TGTGCCAGCAGTGCCCGGGACTTAGCCTACGAGCAGTACTTC	TRBV25-1	NA	TRBJ2-7	NA
CASGVGDTQYF	TGTGCCAGCGGGGTGGGAGATACGCAGTATTTT	TRBV28	NA	TRBJ2-3	NA
CATSGEQGLAFF	TGTGCCACCAGTGGGGAACAGGGTTTGGCTTTCTTT	TRBV24-1	few	TRBJ1-1	NA
CASSENRPGQGAYEQYF	TGTGCCAGCAGTGAAAACCGCCCGGGACAGGGGGCTTACGAGCAGTACTTC	TRBV25-1	many	TRBJ2-7	TRBD1
CASSFGFGDPTNEKLFF	TGTGCCAGCAGTTTTGGGTTTGGTGATCCAACTAATGAAAAACTGTTTTTT	TRBV28	NA	TRBJ1-4	NA
CSVETTSAYNEQYF	TGCAGCGTTGAAACGACTAGCGCTTACAATGAGCAGTACTTC	TRBV29-1	NA	TRBJ2-7	TRBD2
CSAARDRGDNEQFF	TGCAGTGCTGCCCGGGACAGGGGGGACAATGAGCAGTTCTTC	TRBV20-1	few	TRBJ2-1	TRBD1
CASSLAPRGGGANEQFF	TGTGCCAGCAGCTTAGCGCCCCGCGGCGGGGGGGCAAATGAGCAGTTCTTC	TRBV7-8	NA	TRBJ2-1	TRBD2
CASSFPGDRVNYGYTF	TGTGCCAGCAGCTTTCCCGGGGACAGAGTAAACTATGGCTACACCTTC	TRBV7-9	few	TRBJ1-2	TRBD1
CASSASGSRTGELFF	TGTGCCAGCAGCGCCTCAGGGAGTAGGACCGGGGAGCTGTTTTTT	TRBV12-3/TRBV12-4	few	TRBJ2-2	NA
CSPVPGYTF	TGCAGCCCGGTTCCTGGCTACACCTTC	TRBV29-1	few	TRBJ1-2	NA
CSLAGLAGEQFF	TGCAGCCTAGCAGGACTAGCAGGGGAGCAGTTCTTC	TRBV29-1	NA	TRBJ2-1	TRBD2
CASSPQNGYTF	TGTGCCAGCAGTCCTCAGAATGGCTACACCTTC	TRBV28	NA	TRBJ1-2	NA
CASSEPNLGGNTEAFF	TGTGCCAGCAGTGAACCTAATCTAGGTGGGAACACTGAAGCTTTCTTT	TRBV25-1	NA	TRBJ1-1	NA
CASSLPGVGTEAFF	TGCGCCAGCAGCCTACCTGGGGTCGGCACTGAAGCTTTCTTT	TRBV4-1	NA	TRBJ1-1	NA
CASSQLQGGSYEQYF	TGCGCCAGCAGCCAATTACAGGGGGGATCCTACGAGCAGTACTTC	TRBV4-3	NA	TRBJ2-7	TRBD1
CASSRAYNYGYTF	TGTGCCAGCAGCAGGGCTTATAACTATGGCTACACCTTC	TRBV21-1	NA	TRBJ1-2	NA